These 12 T cell receptor beta chains originate from one sample sequenced in a study of human T cells and chemical hapten exposure. The sample's time point: patch test 3, about 24 weeks after DPC sensitization. Treatment of the sample: therapeutic diphenylcyclopropenone sensitization with weekly scalp DPC. A single record per CDR3 protein comes from TCRdb applying MiXCR to the RACE reads. The data contain 95,000 to 150,000 distinct CDR3 sequences, approximately 10% of them singletons. Sequenced material: whole blood, taken in connection with sensitization to the hapten diphenylcyclopropenone (DPC). These receptors were taken from a woman aged 45-65 years with alopecia areata. Some clones in this sample may be carry-over from other donors' samples.

This chain joins TRBV6-2 or TRBV6-3 and TRBJ2-4; D might be TRBD1 or TRBD2, each matching 6 bases. Germline V gene sequence: CDR1 MNHEY, CDR2 SVGEGT. Between the trimmed V and J ends, which lost 2 bases and 0 bases, there was a span of 8 bases. This CDR3 is 15 amino acids long. The CDR3 here is CASSYPGAAKNIQYF. CDR3 nucleotide sequence: TGTGCCAGCAGTTACCCGGGGGCAGCCAAAAACATTCAGTACTTC.

CDR3 DNA: TGTGCTAGTGAGTTCCCTGAAGCTTTCTTT. It translates to CASEFPEAFF. The chain links TRBV12-5 to TRBJ1-1; no definite D call. The length of the CDR3 is 10 residues. Germline V gives CDR1 LGHNT, CDR2 FRNRAP. Deletions cut 7 bases from V and 6 bases from J, with 6 bases between.

The V call is TRBV4-2, the J call TRBJ2-7; 15 bases align to TRBD2. Germline V CDR1 and CDR2: LGHNA, YNFKEQ. The J segment lost 9 bases and the V segment lost 0 bases, leaving 3 bases of the junction unmatched. The CDR3 is made up of 15 amino acids. CDR3 amino acids: CASSQDRTSGRGQYF. The DNA of the CDR3 is TGTGCCAGCAGCCAAGATCGGACTAGCGGGAGGGGGCAGTACTTC.

V gene TRBV12-3 or TRBV12-4 combines with J gene TRBJ1-2; tentative D call: TRBD1 (5 bases). Between the trimmed V and J ends, which lost 4 bases and 2 bases, there was a span of 8 bases. The CDR3 runs 13 residues. The CDR3 bases are TGTGCCAGCAGTTCGACAGCCAACTATGGCTACACCTTC. It is translated as CASSSTANYGYTF.

The gene calls are TRBV13 and TRBJ2-1, with D tentatively TRBD2 (6 bases). Germline V gene lookup returns CDR1 PRHDT and CDR2 FYEKMQ (reference sequence). The CDR3 contains 14 residues. Trimming shortened V by 1 base and J by 8 bases, and 12 bases separated the two germline ends. The CDR3 loop reads CASSLAEGRDEQFF. CDR3 nucleotides: TGTGCCAGCAGCTTAGCGGAGGGTAGGGATGAGCAGTTCTTC.

The V call is TRBV27, the J call TRBJ2-5; 13 nucleotides line up with TRBD2. Germline V gives CDR1 MNHEY, CDR2 SMNVEV (reference sequence). The CDR3 is made up of 15 amino acids. V trimming: 3 bases; J trimming: 2 bases; junction bases outside the gene matches: 0. Here the CDR3 DNA reads TGTGCCAGCAGTTTGGGACTAGCGGGGCAAGAGACCCAGTACTTC. Translated: CASSLGLAGQETQYF.

V gene TRBV12-3 or TRBV12-4 combines with J gene TRBJ1-3; the match to TRBD1 covers 7 bases. The CDR3 covers 15 residues. Trimming removed 7 bases from V and 4 bases from J; junction bases left unmatched: 10. CDR3: CASTASTGNGNTIYF. DNA for the CDR3: TGTGCCAGCACCGCGTCGACAGGGAACGGAAACACCATATATTTT.

V and J are TRBV4-1 and TRBJ2-5; D is uncertain. The germline CDR1 and CDR2 sequences are MGHRA and YSYEKL. V lost 0 bases and J 5 bases, leaving 10 bases between the germline ends. The CDR3 spans 14 residues. CDR3 nucleotide sequence: TGCGCCAGCAGCCAAGAATGGGATACGGAGACCCAGTACTTC. This sequence encodes CASSQEWDTETQYF.

The chain links TRBV25-1 to TRBJ1-3; D not resolved. Trimming removed 2 bases at V and 4 bases at J, with 9 bases between. Germline V lookup: CDR1 MGHDK, CDR2 SYGVNS. There are 14 residues in the CDR3. In DNA, the CDR3 is TGTGCCAGCAGTGAAGCGAGGGAAGGAAACACCATATATTTT. It translates to CASSEAREGNTIYF.

This clonotype was counted a few times. The chain employs TRBV30 and TRBJ1-3; no clear D gene. The CDR3 has 14 amino acids. CDR1 GTSNPN and CDR2 SVGIG come from the germline V gene (reference sequence). Trimming shortened V by 2 bases and J by 1 base, and 9 bases separated the two germline ends. The CDR3 is CAWSLVRSGNTIYF. CDR3 nucleotide sequence: TGTGCCTGGAGTCTCGTACGGTCTGGAAACACCATATATTTT.

The sample holds a few counts of this clonotype. The V gene is TRBV6-2 or TRBV6-3, the J gene TRBJ2-7; tentative D call: TRBD1 (6 bases). V shed 8 bases and J shed 6 bases, with 8 bases lying between them. Germline CDR1 is MNHEY and CDR2 is SVGEGT. CDR3 length: 10 residues. The CDR3 sequence: CASRDTEQYF. Here the CDR3 DNA reads TGTGCCAGCCGGGACACCGAGCAGTACTTC.

The genes are TRBV20-1 and TRBJ1-2; D unresolved. Germline V CDR1 and CDR2: DFQATT, SNEGSKA (reference sequence). This CDR3 has 14 residues. V lost 1 base and J 4 bases, leaving 13 bases between the germline ends. This chain's CDR3 is CSARVPGIVYGYTF. CDR3 coding DNA: TGCAGTGCTAGAGTTCCTGGAATCGTCTATGGCTACACCTTC.